This TCR beta chain was sequenced in a study of brain metastases from non-small cell lung cancer. Profiling relied on immunoSEQ multiplex PCR, and the TCRdb table lists in-frame clones only, not all of them. The sample lists around 3,100 clones; 78% were seen once. V dropped 6 bases and J dropped 7 bases, with 13 bases sitting between them. Germline V gene data show CDR1 as DFQATT and CDR2 as SNEGSKA (reference sequence). CDR3 length: 13 residues. The sample consisted of primary lung tumor tissue. This rearrangement joins TRBV20-1 to TRBJ1-6; D is undetermined. This TCR came from a donor at least 40 years old with non-small cell lung cancer. CDR3 residues: CSASQVENSPLHF. The CDR3 bases are TGCAGTGCCAGTCAGGTGGAAAATTCACCCCTCCACTTT.